Presented here are 20 T cell receptor beta chains from one specimen sequenced in a study of shared clonotypes between healthy human individuals. Libraries were prepared by immunoSEQ multiplex PCR; TCRdb keeps only in-frame clonotypes and omits some of them. This table holds under 80,000 clones, about 65% found once. The sample comprised memory CD8+ T cells sorted from blood. Subset defined: CD45RO+ cells pooled with CCR7-negative TemRA cells. The origin of the receptors is a young man in good health.

This sequence joins TRBV2 and TRBJ1-4, with unresolved D. The CDR3 has 15 amino acids. Germline CDR1 reads SNHLY; CDR2 reads FYNNEI. The V and J ends lost 4 bases and 0 bases respectively, with 9 bases between them. The CDR3 sequence is CASSVSSATNEKLFF. CDR3 bases: TGTGCCAGCAGTGTATCTTCTGCAACTAATGAAAAACTGTTTTTT.

A word on this clone: Other DNA sequences within the sample encode an identical CDR3. V usage is TRBV7-2 and J usage is TRBJ1-2; D is ambiguous. V gave up 5 bases and J gave up 8 bases, with 12 bases separating them. The CDR3 totals 12 residues. The germline gives CDR1 SGHTA, CDR2 FQGNSA. For the CDR3, the DNA is TGTGCCAGCAGCCCTCGTTCTTCCGGCTACACCTTC. Its protein is CASSPRSSGYTF.

V and J are TRBV2 and TRBJ2-5; 16 positions match TRBD2. This CDR3 contains 16 residues. Per the germline V gene, CDR1 is SNHLY and CDR2 is FYNNEI. Trimming took 6 bases from V and 5 from J; bases not matched to a gene: 6. DNA of the CDR3: TGTGCCAGCAGGGGACTAGCGGGAGGGCCTGGGGAGACCCAGTACTTC. Residues: CASRGLAGGPGETQYF.

The chain recombines TRBV5-4 with TRBJ2-2, with a weak D call TRBD2 (6 bases). The CDR3 totals 16 residues. CDR1 is SGHNT and CDR2 is YYREEE in the germline V gene (reference sequence). Between the trimmed V and J ends, which lost 0 bases and 4 bases, there was a span of 13 bases. CDR3 sequence: CASSLAGTRGTGELFF. The CDR3 DNA reads TGTGCCAGCAGCTTGGCGGGGACTCGGGGCACCGGGGAGCTGTTTTTT.

The V gene is TRBV28, the J gene TRBJ2-7; 10 bases align to TRBD2. J was trimmed by 6 bases and V by 0 bases; bases with no gene match: 8. The CDR3 is made up of 16 amino acids. CDR1 is MDHEN, CDR2 SYDVKM, per germline. This CDR3 reads CASSLWSLAGTFEQYF. The CDR3 bases are TGTGCCAGCAGTTTATGGTCACTAGCGGGAACGTTCGAGCAGTACTTC.

V is TRBV2 and J is TRBJ2-7, with 10 bases lining up with TRBD2. This CDR3 is built from 14 residues. V trimming: 6 bases; J trimming: 6 bases; junction bases outside the gene matches: 8. Germline V lookup: CDR1 SNHLY, CDR2 FYNNEI. CDR3: CASRDVGTSVEQYF. The CDR3 coding sequence is TGTGCCAGCAGGGATGTCGGGACTAGCGTCGAGCAGTACTTC. The full variable domain, in which reference TRBV2 and TRBJ2-7 provide the parts outside the CDR3, is EPEVTQTPSHQVTQMGQEVILRCVPISNHLYFYWYRQILGQKVEFLVSFYNNEISEKSEIFDDQFSVERPDGSNFTLKIRSTKLEDSAMYFCASRDVGTSVEQYFGPGTRLTVT.

The chain is built from TRBV2 and TRBJ2-2; the D is unclear. Germline assignment: CDR1 SNHLY and CDR2 FYNNEI. CDR3 length equals 12 residues. Between the trimmed V and J ends, which lost 4 bases and 3 bases, there was a span of 3 bases. The CDR3 DNA reads as TGTGCCAGCAGTGTTTACACCGGGGAGCTGTTTTTT. Translating it yields CASSVYTGELFF.

This clone has a handful of counts. The chain combines TRBV7-9 with TRBJ2-1, with TRBD2 identical over 10 bases. V was clipped by 3 bases and J by 8 bases; unmatched bases: 10. The germline CDR1 and CDR2 sequences are SEHNR and FQNEAQ (reference sequence). CDR3 length equals 16 residues. CDR3 nucleotides: TGTGCCAGCAGCTTGTTCCCTAGCGGGAGTGATGATGAGCAGTTCTTC. Its protein is CASSLFPSGSDDEQFF.

This clone is a singleton in its sample. This chain connects TRBV27 to TRBJ1-5; perhaps TRBD1 as D (6 bases). From germline, CDR1 is MNHEY and CDR2 SMNVEV (reference sequence). This CDR3 region has 15 residues. V was pared by 1 base and J by 5 bases, with 12 bases between. In nucleotides, the CDR3 is TGTGCCAGCAGTTTATTCAGGGGAGGAGATCAGCCCCAGCATTTT. Residues: CASSLFRGGDQPQHF.

The chain links TRBV27 to TRBJ1-2, with D unresolved. Trimming left V 0 bases short and J 4 bases short, with 12 bases between. Germline CDR1 reads MNHEY; CDR2 reads SMNVEV (reference sequence). The CDR3 consists of 15 residues. The CDR3 DNA reads as TGTGCCAGCAGTTTATCCAACGCGGGAGTCTATGGCTACACCTTC. Translation gives CASSLSNAGVYGYTF.

The rearrangement joins TRBV11-2 to TRBJ2-2, with a possible D match to TRBD2 (5 bases). CDR1 is SGHAT, CDR2 FQNNGV, per germline. Deletions cut 2 bases from V and 1 base from J, with 14 bases between. This CDR3 comprises 17 residues. CDR3 DNA: TGTGCCAGCAGCTTAACGCGGCTAGCTAAGAACACCGGGGAGCTGTTTTTT. Its translation: CASSLTRLAKNTGELFF.

The chain recombines TRBV25-1 with TRBJ2-3, with D unresolved. The CDR3 spans 13 residues. The germline gives CDR1 MGHDK, CDR2 SYGVNS. Deletions cut 4 bases from V and 4 bases from J, with 9 bases between. The CDR3 is CASSAGRADTQYF. CDR3 bases: TGTGCCAGCAGTGCCGGTCGCGCAGATACGCAGTATTTT.

The genes are TRBV2 and TRBJ2-3; D uncertain. Germline CDR1 reads SNHLY; CDR2 reads FYNNEI. Deletions cut 3 bases from V and 4 bases from J, with 8 bases between. This CDR3 has 13 amino acids. The CDR3 sequence: CASSDLAADTQYF. For the CDR3, the DNA is TGTGCCAGCAGTGATTTAGCTGCAGATACGCAGTATTTT. Full variable domain (rest looked up from reference TRBV2 and TRBJ2-3): EPEVTQTPSHQVTQMGQEVILRCVPISNHLYFYWYRQILGQKVEFLVSFYNNEISEKSEIFDDQFSVERPDGSNFTLKIRSTKLEDSAMYFCASSDLAADTQYFGPGTRLTVL.

The gene calls are TRBV5-5 and TRBJ2-2, with D perhaps TRBD1 or TRBD2 (5 bases each). The V end lost 6 bases, the J end lost 0 bases, and 18 bases lay between the germline ends. Germline V CDR1 and CDR2: SGHKS, YYEKEE (reference sequence). This CDR3 contains 17 residues. The CDR3: CASIPRGGTTNTGELFF. In DNA, the CDR3 is TGTGCCAGCATCCCCCGGGGCGGCACAACGAACACCGGGGAGCTGTTTTTT.

V is TRBV15 and J is TRBJ2-3, with 7 positions matching TRBD2. CDR1 and CDR2 (germline): LNHNV, YYDKDF (reference sequence). Germline trimming cut 11 bases from V and 4 bases from J; bases unmatched to any gene: 9. CDR3 length: 13 residues. In nucleotides, the CDR3 is TGTGCCGCCGGCAGCGGGACCCCAGATACGCAGTATTTT. Translation gives CAAGSGTPDTQYF.

This chain connects TRBV6-5 to TRBJ2-7; possible D gene TRBD1, 5 bases. Germline CDR1 and CDR2: MNHEY and SVGAGI. V lost 10 bases and J 0 bases, leaving 10 bases between the germline ends. The CDR3 runs 12 residues. CDR3 coding DNA: TGTGCCACGGCAGGGCACTCCTACGAGCAGTACTTC. It is translated as CATAGHSYEQYF.

This chain uses TRBV11-3 with TRBJ1-5, with a weak D call TRBD1 (6 bases). V was clipped by 4 bases and J by 1 base, with 11 bases between them. CDR3 length: 15 residues. Germline V CDR1 and CDR2: SGHNT, YENEEA. The CDR3 sequence: CASSSDSGSNQPQHF. The CDR3 nucleotides read TGTGCCAGCAGCTCGGACAGTGGCAGCAATCAGCCCCAGCATTTT.

This sequence joins TRBV10-1 and TRBJ2-2, with a tentative D call TRBD2 (6 bases). The germline CDR1 and CDR2 sequences are WNHNN and SYGVQD (reference sequence). V lost 3 bases to trimming and J lost 4 bases, with 9 bases between them. The CDR3 is 14 residues long. The chain's CDR3 is CASSDVTSTGELFF. CDR3 DNA sequence: TGCGCCAGCAGTGATGTGACTAGCACCGGGGAGCTGTTTTTT.

J is TRBJ2-7 and V is TRBV28; D uncertain. The CDR3 runs 11 residues. CDR1 MDHEN and CDR2 SYDVKM come from the germline V gene. V lost 5 bases and J 5 bases, leaving 7 bases between the germline ends. The DNA for the CDR3 is TGTGCCAGCAGTCGTGGGAACGAGCAGTACTTC. This translates into CASSRGNEQYF.

In this sample, this clone turned up once. The chain links TRBV19 to TRBJ2-2; perhaps TRBD2 as D (5 bases). Per germline, CDR1 LNHDA and CDR2 SQIVND (reference sequence). Deletions cut 4 bases from V and 7 bases from J, with 10 bases between. This CDR3 comprises 13 residues. The CDR3 protein is CASSKLVNGELFF. Here the CDR3 DNA reads TGTGCCAGTAGTAAACTAGTTAACGGGGAGCTGTTTTTT.